This T cell receptor (beta chain) was obtained from a study of T cells after yellow fever vaccination. A few counts support this clonotype. Its cognate antigen is unknown. The study's findings and limits: Weaker overall, the secondary response nonetheless peaked faster (day 5 versus 15).

TCR cDNA, made by 5'RACE template switching, carried an added universal primer site and UMIs. TCRdb reprocessed the 5' RACE reads via MiXCR and lists one record per CDR3 protein. The sample lists around 70,000 distinct CDR3 sequences, around 6.9% occurring once. This sample comprised CD8+ T cells sorted from PBMCs, obtained 4 to 6 days after the first yellow fever vaccination. The TCR was taken from a man aged 18 to 30 who received the YFV17D yellow fever vaccine.

CDR3 amino acids: CASSPRILVSTDTQYF. The CDR3, as DNA: TGTGCCAGCAGCCCACGAATTCTAGTATCTACAGATACGCAGTATTTT. The chain recombines TRBV2 with TRBJ2-3; no reliable D call. The germline V gene has CDR1 SNHLY and CDR2 FYNNEI. This CDR3 has 16 residues. V was clipped by 6 bases and J by 3 bases, with 19 bases between them. The full variable domain, completed using reference TRBV2 and TRBJ2-3, is EPEVTQTPSHQVTQMGQEVILRCVPISNHLYFYWYRQILGQKVEFLVSFYNNEISEKSEIFDDQFSVERPDGSNFTLKIRSTKLEDSAMYFCASSPRILVSTDTQYFGPGTRLTVL.